The 11 T cell receptor beta chains below all came from one sample that was sequenced in a study of T cell clones after liver transplantation. Some clones are missing from TCRdb's copy, which holds only in-frame ones; the method was immunoSEQ multiplex PCR. The sample yields around 97,000 clones, roughly 80% seen once. Here the sequenced sample was CD4+ T cells from blood, taken approximately 43 months after liver transplant. These receptors were obtained from a human patient who received a liver transplant. Some T cells may be graft donor cells.

This clone was counted only a few times. V gene TRBV18 combines with J gene TRBJ2-5, with 10 bases that match TRBD2. V gave up 0 bases and J gave up 4 bases; unmatched junction bases: 8. The germline CDR1 and CDR2 sequences are KGHSH and LQKENI. The CDR3 runs 17 residues. The DNA of the CDR3 is TGTGCCAGCTCACCACCCATCCTAGCGGGGGACCGAGAGACCCAGTACTTC. Its translation is CASSPPILAGDRETQYF. Looking up the rest from reference TRBV18 and TRBJ2-5 gives the full variable domain: NAGVMQNPRHLVRRRGQEARLRCSPMKGHSHVYWYRQLPEEGLKFMVYLQKENIIDESGMPKERFSAEFPKEGPSILRIQQVVRGDSAAYFCASSPPILAGDRETQYFGPGTRLLVL.

The J gene is TRBJ2-3, the V gene TRBV9; no reliable D call. The germline V gene encodes CDR1 SGDLS and CDR2 YYNGEE. The CDR3 is 15 residues long. Trimming cost V 0 bases and J 0 bases, with 8 bases left between them. The chain's CDR3 is CASSVDGPSTDTQYF. The CDR3 bases are TGTGCCAGCAGCGTAGATGGCCCCAGCACAGATACGCAGTATTTT.

This chain links TRBV2 with TRBJ2-1; D is perhaps TRBD2 (6 bases). Trimming left V 9 bases short and J 6 bases short, with 24 bases between. CDR1 is SNHLY, CDR2 FYNNEI, per germline. The CDR3 covers 16 residues. The CDR3 region is CASEWGDPDRSNEQFF. Written as DNA, the CDR3 is TGTGCCAGTGAGTGGGGGGACCCAGACCGATCCAATGAGCAGTTCTTC.

The chain uses TRBV2 and TRBJ1-1; D ambiguous. V lost 7 bases and J 0 bases, leaving 9 bases between the germline ends. Germline V gene lookup returns CDR1 SNHLY and CDR2 FYNNEI. The CDR3 is made up of 13 amino acids. CDR3 coding DNA: TGTGCCAGCACCCGCACTTTGAACACTGAAGCTTTCTTT. Its protein is CASTRTLNTEAFF. Using reference TRBV2 and TRBJ1-1 for the parts outside the CDR3, the full variable domain is EPEVTQTPSHQVTQMGQEVILRCVPISNHLYFYWYRQILGQKVEFLVSFYNNEISEKSEIFDDQFSVERPDGSNFTLKIRSTKLEDSAMYFCASTRTLNTEAFFGQGTRLTVV.

This chain uses TRBV19 with TRBJ1-2, with no clear D. Germline CDR1 is LNHDA and CDR2 is SQIVND (reference sequence). V was pared by 5 bases and J by 8 bases, with 12 bases between. This CDR3 has 12 residues. The CDR3 DNA sequence: TGTGCCAGTAGTCTTATTAATTCAGGCTACACCTTC. Translated, it gives CASSLINSGYTF.

The J gene is TRBJ1-5, the V gene TRBV4-3; TRBD1 might be the D (5 bases). The germline gives CDR1 LGHNA, CDR2 YSLEER. CDR3 length: 13 amino acids. V was shortened by 3 bases and J by 4 bases, with 7 bases between the two germline ends. The chain's CDR3 is CASSQGTNQPQHF. In DNA form, the CDR3 reads TGCGCCAGCAGCCAGGGGACTAATCAGCCCCAGCATTTT.

The chain has TRBV27 and TRBJ2-1, with D tentatively TRBD1 (6 bases). V dropped 0 bases and J dropped 9 bases, with 9 bases sitting between them. Germline CDR1 and CDR2: MNHEY and SMNVEV (reference sequence). This CDR3 is 13 amino acids long. CDR3 in amino acids: CASSLSGGGEQFF. As DNA, the CDR3 is TGTGCCAGCAGTTTATCTGGGGGCGGTGAGCAGTTCTTC.

This clone was seen a single time. This sequence joins TRBV29-1 and TRBJ2-5; 7 bases map to TRBD2. This CDR3 is built from 14 residues. The junction had 10 bases not matched to a gene; V was cut back by 4 bases and J by 5 bases. The germline CDR1 and CDR2 sequences are SQVTM and ANQGSEA. Here the CDR3 DNA reads TGCAGCGTTGGGACGCGGGAGATGGGGGAGACCCAGTACTTC. Protein product: CSVGTREMGETQYF. The full variable domain, completed using reference TRBV29-1 and TRBJ2-5, is SAVISQKPSRDICQRGTSLTIQCQVDSQVTMMFWYRQQPGQSLTLIATANQGSEATYESGFVIDKFPISRPNLTFSTLTVSNMSPEDSSIYLCSVGTREMGETQYFGPGTRLLVL.

This clone was counted only a few times. The CDR3 protein is CASSLERYEQYF. The CDR3 DNA reads TGTGCCAGCAGCTTAGAGCGGTACGAGCAGTACTTC. The V gene is TRBV7-8, the J gene TRBJ2-7, with D tentatively TRBD2 (5 bases). Germline V gene lookup returns CDR1 SGHVS and CDR2 FQNEAQ. This CDR3 comprises 12 residues. The V end was cut by 1 base, the J end by 4 bases, with 5 bases between. The full variable domain, with the rest looked up from reference TRBV7-8 and TRBJ2-7, is GAGVSQSPRYKVAKRGQDVALRCDPISGHVSLFWYQQALGQGPEFLTYFQNEAQLDKSGLPSDRFFAERPEGSVSTLKIQRTQQEDSAVYLCASSLERYEQYFGPGTRLTVT.

V gene TRBV5-8 combines with J gene TRBJ2-2; D gene uncertain. Germline V gene sequence: CDR1 SGHTS, CDR2 YDEGEE. This CDR3 is 15 amino acids long. The ends were cut back, 0 bases at V and 1 base at J, with 7 bases in the middle. CDR3 DNA sequence: TGTGCCAGCAGCTTGGGAGTAAGGAACACCGGGGAGCTGTTTTTT. Protein product: CASSLGVRNTGELFF.

This clone was recorded only once. The CDR3 bases are TGCAGCGTGGTGACCGAGGACAGGGGGCGCGAGCAGTACTTC. Its protein is CSVVTEDRGREQYF. The chain uses TRBV29-1 and TRBJ2-7; 11 positions agree with TRBD1. V was pared by 6 bases and J by 6 bases, with 10 bases of the junction left unmatched. Looked up from germline, CDR1 is SQVTM and CDR2 is ANQGSEA. This CDR3 is 14 amino acids long.